A selection of T cell receptor beta chains follows, all from one sample in a study of blood T cell repertoires in COVID-19. Sequencing used immunoSEQ multiplex PCR; TCRdb keeps in-frame clones, though not all of them. The sample comprises roughly 50,000 clones, 90% to 95% of which are singletons, and less than 4% rests with the top ten. Sequenced sample: peripheral blood. All receptors derive from a man between 45 and 60 years old with acute or convalescent COVID-19. Both conserved end residues are part of each CDR3. D genes are given only for firm matches.

v_call: TRBV27
j_call: TRBJ1-1
d_call: TRBD1
cdr3_nt: TGTGCCAGCAGTTCCCTGACAGGGTTGGAAGCTTTCTTT
cdr3_aa: CASSSLTGLEAFF

v_call: TRBV9
j_call: TRBJ2-7
d_call: -
cdr3_nt: TGTGCCAGCAGCGTAGCTTTAGAACTACCCCGAGCCGAGCAGTACTTC
cdr3_aa: CASSVALELPRAEQYF

v_call: TRBV24-1
j_call: TRBJ2-1
d_call: -
cdr3_nt: TGTGCCACCAGTGATTACCGGAGCTCCTACAATGAGCAGTTCTTC
cdr3_aa: CATSDYRSSYNEQFF

v_call: TRBV7-9
j_call: TRBJ2-2
d_call: TRBD1
cdr3_nt: TGTGCCAGCAGCCGAGGGACAGGGGGCAACACCGGGGAGCTGTTTTTT
cdr3_aa: CASSRGTGGNTGELFF

v_call: TRBV5-4
j_call: TRBJ2-1
d_call: TRBD2
cdr3_nt: TGTGCCAGCAGCTTGGAGACGGGAGGCAATGAGCAGTTCTTC
cdr3_aa: CASSLETGGNEQFF

v_call: TRBV7-8
j_call: TRBJ2-5
d_call: TRBD2
cdr3_nt: TGTGCCAGCAGCAGCGGGAGGAGTAAAGAGACCCAGTACTTC
cdr3_aa: CASSSGRSKETQYF

v_call: TRBV7-8
j_call: TRBJ2-7
d_call: TRBD2
cdr3_nt: TGTGCCAGCAGCTTAGGCCTAGCGGGCCCCTACGAGCAGTACTTC
cdr3_aa: CASSLGLAGPYEQYF

v_call: TRBV5-6
j_call: TRBJ2-5
d_call: -
cdr3_nt: TGTGCCAGCAGACCAGGAAATGCTTACCAAGAGACCCAGTACTTC
cdr3_aa: CASRPGNAYQETQYF

v_call: TRBV24-1
j_call: TRBJ1-5
d_call: -
cdr3_nt: TGTGCCACCAGTGTTAGCTCCAGCAATCAGCCCCAGCATTTT
cdr3_aa: CATSVSSSNQPQHF

v_call: TRBV29-1
j_call: TRBJ1-2
d_call: -
cdr3_nt: TGCAGCGTTGAAGATCAGGGTCGGGGCTACACCTTC
cdr3_aa: CSVEDQGRGYTF